These T cell receptor beta chains were read from a single sample in a study of blood T cells in healthy people across ages. TCRdb re-derived calls from the 5' RACE reads in MiXCR, one entry per CDR3 protein. The sample holds fewer than 2,000,000 distinct CDR3 sequences, about two fifths seen once. The sample taken for sequencing was blood. These TCRs come from a human donor in good health. The conserved cysteine and the conserved F or W are not part of the CDR3 here. Expanded clones get a size class; other rows say once, few or many, or leave the size out.

CDR3aa: AISPGQRETQY
abundance: many
v_gene: TRBV10-3
j_gene: TRBJ2-5
len: 11

CDR3aa: ASSRTGRSSYEQY
abundance: few
v_gene: TRBV27
j_gene: TRBJ2-7
len: 13

CDR3aa: ASSSGLAGVTYEQY
abundance: NA
v_gene: TRBV13
j_gene: TRBJ2-7
len: 14

CDR3aa: ASSQDLRDGGTQY
abundance: NA
v_gene: TRBV3-1
j_gene: TRBJ2-3
len: 13

CDR3aa: ATSRGGGRPHDDT
abundance: NA
v_gene: TRBV15
j_gene: TRBJ1-2
len: 13

CDR3aa: ASSQVQEPYNEQF
abundance: NA
v_gene: TRBV14
j_gene: TRBJ2-1
len: 13

CDR3aa: ASRGAESSYNEQF
abundance: NA
v_gene: TRBV25-1
j_gene: TRBJ2-1
len: 13

CDR3aa: SVDPTDTQY
abundance: few
v_gene: TRBV29-1
j_gene: TRBJ2-3
len: 9

CDR3aa: ASSQVEGTTYEQY
abundance: NA
v_gene: TRBV4-1
j_gene: NA
len: 13

CDR3aa: NVEIASTYEQY
abundance: few
v_gene: TRBV29-1
j_gene: TRBJ2-7
len: 11

CDR3aa: SVYPTPDREEYGYT
abundance: NA
v_gene: TRBV29-1
j_gene: TRBJ1-2
len: 14

CDR3aa: ANLAGSEQY
abundance: NA
v_gene: TRBV6-5
j_gene: NA
len: 9

CDR3aa: SAKMSSGANVLT
abundance: NA
v_gene: TRBV20-1
j_gene: TRBJ2-6
len: 12

CDR3aa: SAISGESYNEQF
abundance: few
v_gene: TRBV20-1
j_gene: TRBJ2-1
len: 12

CDR3aa: ASNLVGVPYEQY
abundance: NA
v_gene: TRBV7-9
j_gene: TRBJ2-7
len: 12

CDR3aa: ASSLGGAVPDYGYT
abundance: NA
v_gene: TRBV7-9
j_gene: TRBJ1-2
len: 14

CDR3aa: ASSPPQGAGIGYT
abundance: NA
v_gene: TRBV28
j_gene: TRBJ1-2
len: 13

CDR3aa: ASSLSPDLGGSPLH
abundance: NA
v_gene: TRBV28
j_gene: TRBJ1-6
len: 14

CDR3aa: ASMGVYNEQF
abundance: few
v_gene: TRBV19
j_gene: TRBJ2-1
len: 10

CDR3aa: ASAAAASSSGANVLT
abundance: NA
v_gene: TRBV12-5
j_gene: TRBJ2-6
len: 15

CDR3aa: ASKEGPAEAF
abundance: NA
v_gene: TRBV19
j_gene: TRBJ1-1
len: 10

CDR3aa: ASSLVPRGRNEQF
abundance: NA
v_gene: TRBV11-2
j_gene: TRBJ2-1
len: 13

CDR3aa: AGSPGQGISEQY
abundance: NA
v_gene: TRBV13
j_gene: NA
len: 12

CDR3aa: ASSISAFYGYT
abundance: NA
v_gene: TRBV19
j_gene: TRBJ1-2
len: 11

CDR3aa: ASSWGTAYQETQY
abundance: NA
v_gene: TRBV5-4
j_gene: TRBJ2-5
len: 13

CDR3aa: ASTGGAYYGYT
abundance: NA
v_gene: TRBV25-1
j_gene: TRBJ1-2
len: 11

CDR3aa: ASSFGQGVSPLH
abundance: NA
v_gene: TRBV7-9
j_gene: TRBJ1-6
len: 12

CDR3aa: AWYPDYSRDGYGYT
abundance: NA
v_gene: TRBV30
j_gene: TRBJ1-2
len: 14

CDR3aa: ASSLNYLFSSYEQY
abundance: NA
v_gene: TRBV28
j_gene: TRBJ2-7
len: 14

CDR3aa: ASRAGTGDNEQY
abundance: NA
v_gene: TRBV7-9
j_gene: NA
len: 12

CDR3aa: TSSFVSIGYT
abundance: few
v_gene: TRBV12-3/TRBV12-4
j_gene: TRBJ1-2
len: 10

CDR3aa: ASSLAAEDTVRTYEQY
abundance: few
v_gene: TRBV7-2
j_gene: NA
len: 16

CDR3aa: ASSYRQGNTDTQY
abundance: few
v_gene: TRBV5-1
j_gene: TRBJ2-3
len: 13

CDR3aa: ASTRTVSYEQY
abundance: NA
v_gene: TRBV12-3/TRBV12-4
j_gene: TRBJ2-7
len: 11

CDR3aa: ASSSTGYRQF
abundance: NA
v_gene: TRBV3-1
j_gene: TRBJ2-1
len: 10

CDR3aa: ASSEHGSPLH
abundance: NA
v_gene: TRBV2
j_gene: TRBJ1-6
len: 10

CDR3aa: ASSYAGRNEQF
abundance: once
v_gene: TRBV6-5
j_gene: TRBJ2-1
len: 11

CDR3aa: ASNPDRGQPGHNYGYT
abundance: few
v_gene: TRBV3-1
j_gene: TRBJ1-2
len: 16

CDR3aa: SARWTGGSSYNEQF
abundance: few
v_gene: TRBV20-1
j_gene: TRBJ2-1
len: 14

CDR3aa: ASTRRGYNEQF
abundance: few
v_gene: TRBV7-9
j_gene: TRBJ2-1
len: 11

CDR3aa: ASRGRVGAGIPYEQY
abundance: NA
v_gene: TRBV28
j_gene: TRBJ2-7
len: 15

CDR3aa: ATSDPTTTLDEQF
abundance: NA
v_gene: TRBV24-1
j_gene: TRBJ2-1
len: 13

CDR3aa: ASSLLGPPEQF
abundance: few
v_gene: TRBV14
j_gene: TRBJ2-1
len: 11

CDR3aa: ASSADRDLNTEAF
abundance: NA
v_gene: TRBV9
j_gene: TRBJ1-1
len: 13

CDR3aa: ASSQVTGGGYT
abundance: NA
v_gene: TRBV4-3
j_gene: TRBJ1-2
len: 11

CDR3aa: ASSLLSGPPYEQY
abundance: NA
v_gene: TRBV4-3
j_gene: NA
len: 13

CDR3aa: ASSLPGPGQPQH
abundance: NA
v_gene: TRBV28
j_gene: TRBJ1-5
len: 12

CDR3aa: ASSIYGPSDTQY
abundance: NA
v_gene: TRBV28
j_gene: TRBJ2-3
len: 12

CDR3aa: ASSYPRQGARSENTDTQY
abundance: few
v_gene: TRBV6-5
j_gene: TRBJ2-3
len: 18

CDR3aa: ASSPLSGTLYNEQF
abundance: few
v_gene: TRBV9
j_gene: TRBJ2-1
len: 14

CDR3aa: ASSDPLARGDNNEQF
abundance: NA
v_gene: TRBV9
j_gene: TRBJ2-1
len: 15

CDR3aa: ASSLYRTSGGYNEQF
abundance: few
v_gene: TRBV7-2
j_gene: TRBJ2-1
len: 15

CDR3aa: ASSQVPRTRHYNEQF
abundance: NA
v_gene: TRBV4-1
j_gene: TRBJ2-1
len: 15

CDR3aa: ASSLKTYRQY
abundance: few
v_gene: TRBV12-3/TRBV12-4
j_gene: TRBJ2-5
len: 10